What follows are 22 T cell receptor beta chains derived from one specimen sequenced in a study of T cell responses to AZD1222 COVID-19 vaccine. The table came from immunoSEQ multiplex PCR; TCRdb's copy has only in-frame clones and leaves some out. The repertoire holds about 120,000 clones, with approximately 86% as singletons. Sequenced material: peripheral blood, taken 28 days after the second AZD1222 dose. The receptors shown here come from an adult who received the AZD1222 COVID-19 vaccine.

The rearrangement links TRBV6-2 or TRBV6-3 to TRBJ2-2, with D unresolved. In germline, CDR1 is MNHEY, CDR2 SVGEGT. The CDR3 contains 15 residues. V lost 2 bases and J lost 5, with 12 bases in between. This CDR3 reads CASSYLIVGTGELFF. The CDR3 DNA reads TGTGCCAGCAGTTACCTGATCGTGGGGACCGGGGAGCTGTTTTTT.

The table lists this clone with a count of one. The chain is built from TRBV9 and TRBJ1-2; D might be TRBD1 (6 bases). Trimming stripped 0 bases from V and 4 bases from J, with 16 bases between. The CDR3 runs to 16 residues. Germline V CDR1 and CDR2: SGDLS, YYNGEE. The CDR3 DNA sequence: TGTGCCAGCAGCGTAGACCCACGGGGGGGCCTCTATGGCTACACCTTC. It yields the protein CASSVDPRGGLYGYTF.

The chain is built from TRBV5-1 and TRBJ1-2; 7 bases align to TRBD1. The CDR3 totals 13 residues. Germline CDR1 SGHRS, CDR2 YFSETQ. Trimming cost V 2 bases and J 8 bases; bases outside gene matches: 6. The CDR3 sequence is CASSFNRGNGYTF. The CDR3 DNA is TGCGCCAGCAGCTTTAACAGGGGAAACGGCTACACCTTC.

The rearrangement links TRBV5-6 to TRBJ2-2; no firm D call. Trimming left V 0 bases short and J 5 bases short, with 5 bases between. This CDR3 comprises 13 residues. Germline-derived CDR1 and CDR2 are SGHDT and YYEEEE. The CDR3 sequence: CASSLVATGELFF. In DNA, the CDR3 is TGTGCCAGCAGCTTGGTGGCAACCGGGGAGCTGTTTTTT.

V is TRBV2 and J is TRBJ1-4, with a tentative D call TRBD1 (5 bases). V was clipped by 4 bases and J by 6 bases, with 15 bases between them. The length of the CDR3 is 15 residues. Germline values: CDR1 SNHLY, CDR2 FYNNEI. The CDR3 reads CASSAQGISHEKLFF. In DNA form, the CDR3 reads TGTGCCAGCAGTGCTCAGGGTATTAGCCATGAAAAACTGTTTTTT. The full variable domain, its missing parts supplied by reference TRBV2 and TRBJ1-4, is EPEVTQTPSHQVTQMGQEVILRCVPISNHLYFYWYRQILGQKVEFLVSFYNNEISEKSEIFDDQFSVERPDGSNFTLKIRSTKLEDSAMYFCASSAQGISHEKLFFGSGTQLSVL.

The chain carries TRBV18 and TRBJ1-3; D call uncertain. This CDR3 spans 13 amino acids. The germline V gene has CDR1 KGHSH and CDR2 LQKENI. V lost 3 bases, J lost 6 bases, and 9 bases lay in between. The CDR3, as DNA: TGTGCCAGCTCACCCCCGACGGCAAACACCATATATTTT. This translates into CASSPPTANTIYF.

The chain couples TRBV7-2 to TRBJ1-3; tentative D call: TRBD1 (5 bases). Germline CDR1 and CDR2: SGHTA and FQGNSA. Trimming left V 8 bases short and J 0 bases short, with 11 bases between. The CDR3 loop spans 14 amino acids. CDR3 in amino acids: CASRRDHSGNTIYF. The CDR3 nucleotides are TGTGCCAGCCGGCGGGACCACTCTGGAAACACCATATATTTT.

The rearrangement links TRBV28 to TRBJ1-4; 9 nucleotides align to TRBD1. J was trimmed by 2 bases and V by 6 bases; bases with no gene match: 7. Germline-derived CDR1 and CDR2 are MDHEN and SYDVKM. The CDR3 contains 16 residues. The DNA for the CDR3 is TGTGCCAGCAGCTCCATCGGACAGGGGACTAATGAAAAACTGTTTTTT. Translated: CASSSIGQGTNEKLFF.

The rearrangement uses TRBV5-1 and TRBJ1-2; D is perhaps TRBD1 (6 bases). V lost 2 bases and J lost 4, with 15 bases in between. The CDR3 runs to 15 residues. The germline V gene has CDR1 SGHRS and CDR2 YFSETQ. Here the CDR3 DNA reads TGCGCCAGCAGCTTTGGACAGAGGGAGTCCTATGGCTACACCTTC. It translates to CASSFGQRESYGYTF. Looking up the rest from reference TRBV5-1 and TRBJ1-2 gives the full variable domain: KAGVTQTPRYLIKTRGQQVTLSCSPISGHRSVSWYQQTPGQGLQFLFEYFSETQRNKGNFPGRFSGRQFSNSRSEMNVSTLELGDSALYLCASSFGQRESYGYTFGSGTRLTVV.

The V and J genes are TRBV18 and TRBJ2-7, with D unresolved. The CDR3 is made up of 12 amino acids. V lost 1 base to trimming and J lost 5 bases, with 6 bases between them. Germline V CDR1 and CDR2: KGHSH, LQKENI. The CDR3 reads CASSPRENEQYF. The CDR3 DNA is TGTGCCAGCTCACCACGAGAAAACGAGCAGTACTTC.

The chain links TRBV11-2 to TRBJ1-2; possible D gene TRBD1, 5 bases. This CDR3 is built from 15 residues. Looked up from germline, CDR1 is SGHAT and CDR2 is FQNNGV. The V gene lost 1 base and the J gene lost 2 bases, with 11 bases spanning the gap. The CDR3 DNA reads TGTGCCAGCAGCTTAGCGGCGGGACTGAACTATGGCTACACCTTC. Its protein product is CASSLAAGLNYGYTF.

The chain combines TRBV6-4 with TRBJ2-1; perhaps TRBD1 as D (5 bases). Germline CDR1 reads MRHNA; CDR2 reads SNTAGT. Trimming took off 4 bases at V and 3 bases at J, with 7 bases between the two ends. The CDR3 totals 13 residues. CDR3 loop: CASSATVYNEQFF. In nucleotides, the CDR3 is TGTGCCAGCAGTGCGACAGTCTACAATGAGCAGTTCTTC.

The genes are TRBV10-3 and TRBJ1-1; no reliable D call. The CDR3 length is 13 residues. Germline CDR1 and CDR2: ENHRY and SYGVKD. The V end lost 2 bases, the J end lost 5 bases, and 9 bases lay between the germline ends. The chain's CDR3 is CAISEKARTEAFF. For the CDR3, the DNA is TGTGCCATCAGTGAGAAGGCTCGTACTGAAGCTTTCTTT.

This chain's CDR3 is CASSLWAAGGDPQHF. CDR3 bases: TGTGCCAGCAGCTTATGGGCGGCAGGGGGCGATCCCCAGCATTTT. The chain joins TRBV7-2 to TRBJ1-5, with 8 bases that match TRBD1. With 2 bases clipped from V and 10 bases from J, the junction kept 10 bases outside the gene matches. This CDR3 comprises 15 residues. In germline, CDR1 is SGHTA, CDR2 FQGNSA.

The chain employs TRBV11-3 and TRBJ1-1; D is unresolved. CDR1 is SGHNT and CDR2 is YENEEA in the germline V gene. The CDR3 is 13 amino acids. The V end was cut by 4 bases, the J end by 1 base, with 7 bases between. The chain's CDR3 is CASSWTENTEAFF. The CDR3 DNA reads as TGTGCCAGCAGCTGGACGGAGAACACTGAAGCTTTCTTT.

J is TRBJ1-1 and V is TRBV19; TRBD1 matches at 8 bases. Germline CDR1 and CDR2: LNHDA and SQIVND (reference sequence). With 2 bases clipped from V and 3 bases from J, the junction kept 14 bases outside the gene matches. The CDR3 runs to 18 residues. The DNA for the CDR3 is TGTGCCAGTAGTATATTTGTGATACCGACGACAGGGGACACTGAAGCTTTCTTT. Translation gives CASSIFVIPTTGDTEAFF. The whole variable domain, remainder taken from reference TRBV19 and TRBJ1-1, is DGGITQSPKYLFRKEGQNVTLSCEQNLNHDAMYWYRQDPGQGLRLIYYSQIVNDFQKGDIAEGYSVSREKKESFPLTVTSAQKNPTAFYLCASSIFVIPTTGDTEAFFGQGTRLTVV.

The V gene is TRBV5-1, the J gene TRBJ1-3; no reliable D call. The CDR3 contains 15 residues. Germline lookup yields CDR1 SGHRS and CDR2 YFSETQ. Deletions cut 2 bases from V and 0 bases from J, with 9 bases between. The CDR3 DNA reads TGCGCCAGCAGCTTCGACGGAAACTCTGGAAACACCATATATTTT. This encodes CASSFDGNSGNTIYF.

The chain carries TRBV10-3 and TRBJ2-2; a possible D gene is TRBD1 (6 bases). Trimming removed 6 bases at V and 0 bases at J, with 8 bases between. CDR1 and CDR2 from the germline V gene are ENHRY and SYGVKD. This CDR3 has 14 amino acids. CDR3 DNA: TGTGCCATCAGCCGGGACACGAACACCGGGGAGCTGTTTTTT. Translated: CAISRDTNTGELFF.

The rearrangement uses TRBV7-2 and TRBJ1-1; the D is unclear. Looked up from germline, CDR1 is SGHTA and CDR2 is FQGNSA. The CDR3 has 14 residues. The V and J ends lost 4 bases and 4 bases respectively, with 13 bases between them. CDR3 in amino acids: CASSSLGLVTEAFF. As DNA, the CDR3 is TGTGCCAGCAGCTCCCTCGGGTTGGTCACTGAAGCTTTCTTT.

The chain combines TRBV6-5 with TRBJ1-1; the D is unclear. This CDR3 region has 14 residues. The germline V gene has CDR1 MNHEY and CDR2 SVGAGI. V lost 6 bases, J lost 4 bases, and 15 bases lay in between. The CDR3 is CASRGPLGGTEAFF. The CDR3 DNA is TGTGCCAGCAGGGGTCCTCTGGGAGGCACTGAAGCTTTCTTT.

This clone is medium-sized (0.01 to 0.1%) in the sample. This rearrangement joins TRBV19 to TRBJ1-2; a possible D gene is TRBD1 (6 bases). Germline V CDR1 and CDR2: LNHDA, SQIVND (reference sequence). This CDR3 is 12 amino acids long. V lost 6 bases, J lost 2 bases, and 7 bases lay in between. The CDR3 coding sequence is TGTGCCAGTAGCGACAGGAACTATGGCTACACCTTC. Protein sequence: CASSDRNYGYTF.

This clone was observed once. The rearrangement links TRBV27 to TRBJ2-7; no clear D gene. CDR1 is MNHEY, CDR2 SMNVEV, per germline (reference sequence). The CDR3 sequence is 14 residues long. Trimming took 4 bases from V and 5 from J, leaving 15 bases between them. The CDR3 loop is CASSSRTLGNEQYF. Here the CDR3 DNA reads TGTGCCAGCAGTTCCCGGACCCTAGGGAACGAGCAGTACTTC.